A single sample is the source of the 3 T cell receptor beta chains below, sequenced in a study of monozygotic twins with inflammatory bowel disease. TCRdb re-called the 5' RACE reads and catalogs CDR3 proteins one per entry, DNA excluded. This table holds about 450,000 distinct CDR3 sequences. Material for sequencing was blood. Receptors were obtained from a human donor with ulcerative colitis or Crohn's disease, or a healthy co-twin of an affected twin (not recorded which).

This CDR3 reads CASSPPGRPSYGYTF. The rearrangement links TRBV14 to TRBJ1-2; absent DNA, TCRdb's TRBD1 call cannot be checked. From germline, CDR1 is SGHDN and CDR2 FVKESK. CDR3 length equals 15 residues.

The V and J genes are TRBV12-3 or TRBV12-4 and TRBJ2-1; lacking DNA, the TRBD1 call made by TCRdb goes unchecked. This CDR3 has 15 amino acids. Here the CDR3 reads CASSVGAGDYNEQFF.

CDR3 loop: CASSLAREQFF. The V call is TRBV5-1, the J call TRBJ2-1. In germline, CDR1 is SGHRS, CDR2 YFSETQ. CDR3 length equals 11 residues.